This TCR beta chain was observed in a study of T cells in Graves' hyperthyroidism and ophthalmopathy. Study context: The authors collected peripheral blood at initial diagnosis, before any treatment. Study conclusions and caveats: Stable hyperthyroidism was separated from ophthalmopathy by a model based on 13 V-J features.

Points on this clonotype: Its antigen is not identified.

Each diagnosis was grounded in clinical symptoms, serum thyroxine and TRAb, thyroid ultrasound, and orbital computed tomography. V gave up 1 base and J gave up 1 base, with 8 bases separating them. Germline V CDR1 and CDR2: GTSNPN, SVGIG (reference sequence). The CDR3 covers 14 residues. There were TCR beta CDR3 regions amplified from RNA transcripts. In the first-round RT-PCR of the TCR CDR3, the HTBI primer set was used. MiXCR was run by TCRdb on the multiplex PCR reads, yielding one entry per CDR3 protein. This sample carries some 550,000 distinct CDR3 sequences, under 25% of them seen once, and the ten largest clones take about 30%.

This TCR was sampled from a man aged 18 to 30 with Graves' hyperthyroidism. The J gene is TRBJ1-5, the V gene TRBV30, with a possible D match to TRBD1 (5 bases). The material sequenced was blood. CDR3 protein: CAWSGQRSNQPQHF. In DNA form, the CDR3 reads TGTGCCTGGAGTGGACAGAGAAGCAATCAGCCCCAGCATTTT.